A selection of T cell receptor beta chains follows, all from one sample in a study of cytomegalovirus exposure and HLA in healthy donors. TCRdb's table, derived via immunoSEQ multiplex PCR, lists solely in-frame clones and lacks some. The sample has some 51,000 clones, about three quarters seen once; the top ten hold approximately 2.4%. The material sequenced was PBMCs. The receptors were sampled from a female donor in good health and CMV-seronegative. CDR3s include the opening cysteine and the closing phenylalanine or tryptophan.

length | J | V | CDR3
13 | TRBJ1-2 | TRBV28 | CASSFIENYGYTF
15 | TRBJ2-3 | TRBV16 | CASSQRGTSTDTQYF
12 | TRBJ1-2 | TRBV7-2 | CASSIQGYGYTF
15 | TRBJ2-1 | TRBV11-1 | CASSTVAGPYNEQFF
13 | TRBJ2-7 | TRBV29-1 | CSVAGTSVYEQYF
17 | TRBJ2-3 | TRBV4-1 | CASSQERLAGSTDTQYF
14 | TRBJ2-2 | TRBV5-5 | CASSTLLGTGELFF
14 | TRBJ2-5 | TRBV25-1 | CASSVYRGRGEQYF
14 | TRBJ2-7 | TRBV18 | CASYSGDGTYEQYF
14 | TRBJ2-5 | TRBV7-2 | CASSSSSFQETQYF
14 | TRBJ2-3 | TRBV19 | CASTGTGASDTQYF
13 | TRBJ1-1 | TRBV6-6 | CASRPTGNTEAFF
17 | TRBJ2-1 | TRBV4-3 | CASSQDMSSGVYNEQFF
14 | TRBJ2-1 | TRBV28 | CASRGTGTVNEQFF
15 | TRBJ2-2 | TRBV4-2 | CASSLSGGNTGELFF
14 | TRBJ1-3 | TRBV5-6 | CASSSGRVGNTIYF
16 | TRBJ1-5 | TRBV21-1 | CASSKWTEVSNQPQHF
13 | TRBJ2-7 | TRBV6-5 | CASSYRGSYEQYF
12 | TRBJ1-1 | TRBV18 | CASSPLSGEAFF
15 | TRBJ1-4 | TRBV4-1 | CASSQDQGNNEKLFF
16 | TRBJ2-2 | TRBV13 | CASSLRGGSNTGELFF
13 | TRBJ2-7 | TRBV6-5 | CASSYSSQGEQYF
16 | TRBJ2-5 | TRBV5-1 | CASSPFTRDRQSEQYF
14 | TRBJ1-5 | TRBV7-9 | CASSRGTVNQPQHF
14 | TRBJ2-1 | TRBV5-1 | CASSPGTTHNEQFF
17 | TRBJ2-3 | TRBV27 | CASSPRTSGGNTDTQYF